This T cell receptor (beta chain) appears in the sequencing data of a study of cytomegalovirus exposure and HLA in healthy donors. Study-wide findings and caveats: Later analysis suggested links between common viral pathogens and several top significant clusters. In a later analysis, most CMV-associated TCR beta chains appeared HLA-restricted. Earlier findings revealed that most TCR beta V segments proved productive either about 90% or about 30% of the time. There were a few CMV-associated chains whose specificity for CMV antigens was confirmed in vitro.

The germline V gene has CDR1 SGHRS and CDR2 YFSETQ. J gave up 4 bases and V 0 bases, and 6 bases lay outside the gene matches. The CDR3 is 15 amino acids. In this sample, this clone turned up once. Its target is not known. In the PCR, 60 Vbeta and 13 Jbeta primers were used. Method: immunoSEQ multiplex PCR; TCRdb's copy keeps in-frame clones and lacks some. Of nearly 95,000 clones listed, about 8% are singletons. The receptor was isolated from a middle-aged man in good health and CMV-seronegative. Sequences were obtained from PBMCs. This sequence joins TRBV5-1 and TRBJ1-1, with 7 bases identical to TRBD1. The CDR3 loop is CASSLAAGGTTEAFF. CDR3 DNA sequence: TGCGCCAGCAGCTTGGCGGCAGGGGGGACCACTGAAGCTTTCTTT.